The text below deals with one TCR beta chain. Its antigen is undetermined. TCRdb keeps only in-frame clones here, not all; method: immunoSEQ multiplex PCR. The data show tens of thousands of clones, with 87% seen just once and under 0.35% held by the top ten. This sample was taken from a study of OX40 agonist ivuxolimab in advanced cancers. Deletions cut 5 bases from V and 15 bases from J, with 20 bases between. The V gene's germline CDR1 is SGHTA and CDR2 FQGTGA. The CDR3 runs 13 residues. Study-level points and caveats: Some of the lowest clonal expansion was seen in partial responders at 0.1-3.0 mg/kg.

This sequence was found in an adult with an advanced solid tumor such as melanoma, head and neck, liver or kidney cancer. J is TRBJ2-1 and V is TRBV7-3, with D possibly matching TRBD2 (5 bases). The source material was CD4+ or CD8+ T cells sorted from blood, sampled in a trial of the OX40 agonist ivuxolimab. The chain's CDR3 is CASSPPGGSVLFF. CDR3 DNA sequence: TGTGCCAGCAGCCCCCCAGGTGGTAGCGTACTGTTCTTC.